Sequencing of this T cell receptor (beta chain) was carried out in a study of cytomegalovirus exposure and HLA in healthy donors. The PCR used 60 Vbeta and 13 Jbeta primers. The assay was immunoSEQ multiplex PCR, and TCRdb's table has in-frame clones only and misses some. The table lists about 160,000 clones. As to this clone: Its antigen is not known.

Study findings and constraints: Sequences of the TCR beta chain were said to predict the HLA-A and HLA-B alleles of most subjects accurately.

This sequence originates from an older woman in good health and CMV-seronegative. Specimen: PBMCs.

The DNA of the CDR3 is TGTGCCAGCAGAGGACAGGGATCCTACAATGAGCAGTTCTTC. It is translated as CASRGQGSYNEQFF. V gene TRBV27 combines with J gene TRBJ2-1; 8 bases are shared with TRBD1. CDR1 and CDR2 from the germline V gene are MNHEY and SMNVEV (reference sequence). The J segment lost 1 base and the V segment lost 6 bases, leaving 2 bases of the junction unmatched. The CDR3 has 14 amino acids.